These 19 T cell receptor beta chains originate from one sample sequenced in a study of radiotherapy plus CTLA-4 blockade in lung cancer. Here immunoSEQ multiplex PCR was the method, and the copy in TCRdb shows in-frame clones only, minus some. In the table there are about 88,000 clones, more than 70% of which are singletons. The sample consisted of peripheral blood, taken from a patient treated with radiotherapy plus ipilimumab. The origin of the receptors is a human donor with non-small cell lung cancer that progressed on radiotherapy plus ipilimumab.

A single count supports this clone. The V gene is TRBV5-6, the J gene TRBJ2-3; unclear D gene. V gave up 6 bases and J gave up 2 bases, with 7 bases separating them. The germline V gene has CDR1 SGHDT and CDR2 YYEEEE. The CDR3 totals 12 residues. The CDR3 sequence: CASTVYTDTQYF. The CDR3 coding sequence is TGTGCCAGCACCGTATACACAGATACGCAGTATTTT. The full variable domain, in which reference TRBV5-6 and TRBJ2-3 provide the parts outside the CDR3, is DAGVTQSPTHLIKTRGQQVTLRCSPKSGHDTVSWYQQALGQGPQFIFQYYEEEERQRGNFPDRFSGHQFPNYSSELNVNALLLGDSALYLCASTVYTDTQYFGPGTRLTVL.

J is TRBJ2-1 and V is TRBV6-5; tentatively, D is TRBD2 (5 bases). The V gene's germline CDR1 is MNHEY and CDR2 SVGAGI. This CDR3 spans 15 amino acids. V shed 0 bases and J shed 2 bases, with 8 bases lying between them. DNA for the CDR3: TGTGCCAGCAGTTACTCGGCGGGTACCTACAATGAGCAGTTCTTC. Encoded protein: CASSYSAGTYNEQFF.

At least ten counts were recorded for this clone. This CDR3 is CASSSDSQLRLYEQYF. Here the CDR3 DNA reads TGTGCCAGCAGTTCGGACAGTCAATTGCGTCTTTACGAGCAGTACTTC. The rearrangement joins TRBV28 to TRBJ2-7, with a tentative D call TRBD1 (6 bases). Trimming cost V 4 bases and J 4 bases, with 20 bases left between them. From germline, CDR1 is MDHEN and CDR2 SYDVKM. CDR3 size: 16 residues.

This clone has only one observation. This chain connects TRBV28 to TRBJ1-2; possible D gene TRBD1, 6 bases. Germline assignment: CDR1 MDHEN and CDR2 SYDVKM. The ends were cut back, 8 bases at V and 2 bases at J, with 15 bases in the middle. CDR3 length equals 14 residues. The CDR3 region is CASVWGGANYGYTF. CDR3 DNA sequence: TGTGCCAGCGTTTGGGGGGGCGCAAACTATGGCTACACCTTC.

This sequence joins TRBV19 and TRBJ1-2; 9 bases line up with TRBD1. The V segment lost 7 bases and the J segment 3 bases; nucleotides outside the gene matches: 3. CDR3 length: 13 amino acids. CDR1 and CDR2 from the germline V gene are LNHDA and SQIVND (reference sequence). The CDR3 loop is CASMGTGYYGYTF. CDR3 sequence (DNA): TGTGCCAGTATGGGGACAGGGTACTATGGCTACACCTTC.

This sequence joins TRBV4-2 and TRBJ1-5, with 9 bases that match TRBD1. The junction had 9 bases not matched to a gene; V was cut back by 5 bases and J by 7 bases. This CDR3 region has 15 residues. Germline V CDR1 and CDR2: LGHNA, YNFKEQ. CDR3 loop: CASSATGTGKQPQHF. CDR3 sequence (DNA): TGTGCCAGCAGCGCTACGGGGACAGGGAAGCAGCCCCAGCATTTT.

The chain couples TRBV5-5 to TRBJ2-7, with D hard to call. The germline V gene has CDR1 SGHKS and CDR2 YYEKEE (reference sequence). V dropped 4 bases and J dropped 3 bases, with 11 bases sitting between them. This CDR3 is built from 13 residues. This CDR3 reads CASSPQPNYEQYF. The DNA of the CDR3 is TGTGCCAGCAGCCCGCAGCCAAACTACGAGCAGTACTTC.

CDR3 in DNA: TGTGCCAGCAGCGTACCGGGACATCAGAATCAGCCCCAGCATTTT. Translating it yields CASSVPGHQNQPQHF. The chain links TRBV5-8 to TRBJ1-5; perhaps TRBD1 as D (6 bases). Between the trimmed V and J ends, which lost 4 bases and 4 bases, there was a span of 15 bases. CDR3 length: 15 residues. Germline-derived CDR1 and CDR2 are SGHTS and YDEGEE.

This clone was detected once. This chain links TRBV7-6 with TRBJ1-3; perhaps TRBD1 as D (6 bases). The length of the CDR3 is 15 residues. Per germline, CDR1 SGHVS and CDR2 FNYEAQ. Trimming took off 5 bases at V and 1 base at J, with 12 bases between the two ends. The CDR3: CASSPRRGSGNTIYF. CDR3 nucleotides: TGTGCCAGCAGCCCCAGGAGGGGGTCTGGAAACACCATATATTTT.

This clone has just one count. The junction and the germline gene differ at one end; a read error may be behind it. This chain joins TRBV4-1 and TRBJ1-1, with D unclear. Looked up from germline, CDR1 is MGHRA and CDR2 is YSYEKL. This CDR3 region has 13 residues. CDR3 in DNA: TGCGCCAGCAGCCGCCAGATGAACAATGAAGCTTTCTTT. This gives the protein CASSRQMNNEAFF.

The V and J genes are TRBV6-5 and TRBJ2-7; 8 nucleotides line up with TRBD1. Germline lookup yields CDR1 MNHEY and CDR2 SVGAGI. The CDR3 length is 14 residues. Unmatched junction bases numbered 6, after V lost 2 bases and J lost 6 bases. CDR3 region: CASSYGSGGTEQYF. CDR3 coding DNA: TGTGCCAGCAGTTACGGTTCAGGGGGCACCGAGCAGTACTTC.

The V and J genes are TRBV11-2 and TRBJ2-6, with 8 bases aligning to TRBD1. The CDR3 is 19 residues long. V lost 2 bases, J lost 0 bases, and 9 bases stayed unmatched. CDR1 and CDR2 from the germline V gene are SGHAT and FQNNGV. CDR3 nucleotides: TGTGCCAGCAGCTTAAGAACCGGGACAGGCCTCTCTGGGGCCAACGTCCTGACTTTC. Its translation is CASSLRTGTGLSGANVLTF.

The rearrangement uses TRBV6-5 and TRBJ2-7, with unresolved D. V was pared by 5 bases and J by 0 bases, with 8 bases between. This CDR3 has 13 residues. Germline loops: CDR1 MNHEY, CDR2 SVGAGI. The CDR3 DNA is TGTGCCAGCAGTGAACCCCGCTCCTACGAGCAGTACTTC. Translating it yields CASSEPRSYEQYF.

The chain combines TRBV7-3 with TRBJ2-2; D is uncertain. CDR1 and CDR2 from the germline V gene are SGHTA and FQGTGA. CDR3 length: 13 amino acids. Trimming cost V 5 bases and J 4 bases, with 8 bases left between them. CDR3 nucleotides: TGTGCCAGCAGCCGCTCGACCACCGGGGAGCTGTTTTTT. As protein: CASSRSTTGELFF.

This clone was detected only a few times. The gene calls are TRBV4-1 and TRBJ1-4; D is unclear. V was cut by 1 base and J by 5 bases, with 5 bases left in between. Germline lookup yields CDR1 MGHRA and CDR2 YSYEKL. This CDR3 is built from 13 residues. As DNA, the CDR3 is TGCGCCAGCAGCCAAGTTCAGAATGAAAAACTGTTTTTT. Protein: CASSQVQNEKLFF.

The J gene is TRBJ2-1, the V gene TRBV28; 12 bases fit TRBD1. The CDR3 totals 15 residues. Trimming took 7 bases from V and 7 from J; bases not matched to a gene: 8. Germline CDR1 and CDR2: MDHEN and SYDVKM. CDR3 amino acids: CASIDGTGGMNEQFF. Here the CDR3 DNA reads TGTGCCAGCATAGACGGGACAGGGGGCATGAATGAGCAGTTCTTC.

This CDR3 reads CASSVQGQETQYF. Here the CDR3 DNA reads TGTGCCAGTAGTGTACAGGGGCAAGAGACCCAGTACTTC. The chain links TRBV19 to TRBJ2-5, with 7 positions matching TRBD1. After removal of 5 bases from V and 2 bases from J, the junction contained 2 bases not matched to a gene. The CDR3 runs 13 residues. CDR1 LNHDA and CDR2 SQIVND come from the germline V gene (reference sequence).

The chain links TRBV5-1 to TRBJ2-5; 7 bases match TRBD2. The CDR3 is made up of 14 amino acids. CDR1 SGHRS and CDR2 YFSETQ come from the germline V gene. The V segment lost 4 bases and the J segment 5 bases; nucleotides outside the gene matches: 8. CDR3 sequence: CASSPAGVGETQYF. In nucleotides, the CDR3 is TGCGCCAGCAGCCCGGCGGGGGTGGGCGAGACCCAGTACTTC.

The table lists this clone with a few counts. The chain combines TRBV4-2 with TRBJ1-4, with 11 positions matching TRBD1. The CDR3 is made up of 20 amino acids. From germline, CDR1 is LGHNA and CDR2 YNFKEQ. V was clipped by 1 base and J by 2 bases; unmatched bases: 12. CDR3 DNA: TGTGCCAGCAGCCAAGTGAGAGGGACAGGGGGGTTCCCGACTAATGAAAAACTGTTTTTT. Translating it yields CASSQVRGTGGFPTNEKLFF.